This T cell receptor beta chain emerged from a study of OX40 agonist ivuxolimab in advanced cancers. The overall study: Partial responses, seen in three patients, involved one hepatocellular carcinoma and two cutaneous melanomas.

General study findings and limits: Still undetermined is the antigen specificity of the expanded peripheral T cells.

Worth noting for this clone: Its antigen is currently unknown.

Method: immunoSEQ multiplex PCR; TCRdb's copy keeps in-frame clones and lacks some. The data hold fewer than 80,000 clones, with about 91% observed a single time. Germline CDR1 SGHRS, CDR2 YFSETQ. The CDR3 runs to 12 residues. Trimming removed 5 bases at V and 1 base at J, with 6 bases between. The rearrangement joins TRBV5-1 to TRBJ2-5; TRBD1 is a possible D gene (6 bases). The TCR originated in an adult with an advanced solid tumor such as melanoma, head and neck, liver or kidney cancer. This specimen consisted of CD4+ or CD8+ T cells sorted from blood, obtained in a trial of the OX40 agonist ivuxolimab. The CDR3 spells CASRTGQETQYF. DNA for the CDR3: TGCGCCAGCAGGACAGGCCAAGAGACCCAGTACTTC.